Following are 5 T cell receptor beta chains from one sample sequenced in a study of blood T cell repertoires in COVID-19. Using immunoSEQ multiplex PCR, the repertoire was profiled, and TCRdb retains in-frame clones only, with some absent. This sample has 60,000 to 85,000 clones, with 80% to 90% found just once. Sequenced material: peripheral blood. These receptors originate from an older woman with acute or convalescent COVID-19.

The gene calls are TRBV18 and TRBJ1-2; 7 bases agree with TRBD1. This CDR3 is built from 13 residues. The trim removed 2 bases at V and 8 bases at J, leaving 5 bases unmatched. The germline V gene encodes CDR1 KGHSH and CDR2 LQKENI. CDR3 amino acids: CASSPGQGEGYTF. The CDR3 bases are TGTGCCAGCTCACCAGGGCAGGGGGAAGGCTACACCTTC. The variable domain in full, with the rest retrieved from reference TRBV18 and TRBJ1-2, is NAGVMQNPRHLVRRRGQEARLRCSPMKGHSHVYWYRQLPEEGLKFMVYLQKENIIDESGMPKERFSAEFPKEGPSILRIQQVVRGDSAAYFCASSPGQGEGYTFGSGTRLTVV.

The rearrangement uses TRBV6-1 and TRBJ2-2, with D maybe TRBD2 (7 bases). V was trimmed by 4 bases and J by 7 bases, leaving 25 bases between them. The germline gives CDR1 MNHNS, CDR2 SASEGT. CDR3 length: 18 amino acids. The CDR3 loop is CASSGSSGRGAKGGELFF. The DNA of the CDR3 is TGTGCCAGCAGTGGGTCTAGCGGTCGGGGGGCAAAAGGCGGGGAGCTGTTTTTT.

The V call is TRBV30, the J call TRBJ1-2, with TRBD1 identical over 7 bases. CDR3 length: 15 residues. J was trimmed by 6 bases and V by 4 bases; bases with no gene match: 14. The germline gives CDR1 GTSNPN, CDR2 SVGIG (reference sequence). Here the CDR3 reads CAWTHGDSRLDGYTF. In nucleotides, the CDR3 is TGTGCCTGGACCCACGGGGACAGTAGATTGGATGGCTACACCTTC.

Here the CDR3 DNA reads TGTGCCAGCAGCTTGTGGCCGGGGAACTATGGCTACACCTTC. Its translation is CASSLWPGNYGYTF. The chain employs TRBV5-6 and TRBJ1-2; D is undetermined. Germline CDR1 SGHDT, CDR2 YYEEEE. Trimming took off 1 base at V and 2 bases at J, with 9 bases between the two ends. The CDR3 runs to 14 residues.

The chain employs TRBV5-6 and TRBJ1-5, with 8 nucleotides matching TRBD1. This CDR3 region has 18 residues. The trim removed 4 bases at V and 3 bases at J, leaving 15 bases unmatched. Looked up from germline, CDR1 is SGHDT and CDR2 is YYEEEE. Here the CDR3 DNA reads TGTGCCAGCAGCCCCCGGTTTTCAGGGGGCGATAACAATCAGCCCCAGCATTTT. This gives the protein CASSPRFSGGDNNQPQHF.